The next 28 T cell receptor beta chains were all read from a single sample in a study of T cell repertoires in cytomegalovirus infection. Which antigens these TCRs recognize remains unknown. TCRdb analysed the reads with MiXCR anew, one entry per CDR3 protein. The repertoire holds some 940,000 distinct CDR3 sequences, with approximately 31% as singletons. The material was cultured CD8+ T cells from PBMCs, obtained from culture after CMV antigen stimulation. Every receptor here comes from a human donor in good health (CMV status not recorded). Some clones in this sample may be carry-over from other donors' samples.

This clonotype was seen more than once but under ten times. The chain recombines TRBV4-1 with TRBJ1-4; D ambiguous. V lost 7 bases and J 3 bases, leaving 9 bases between the germline ends. Germline V gene data show CDR1 as MGHRA and CDR2 as YSYEKL. The CDR3 has 13 residues. The CDR3 DNA follows: TGCGCCAGCACCCCGGATTCTAATGAAAAACTGTTTTTT. Encoded protein: CASTPDSNEKLFF.

The V and J genes are TRBV7-6 and TRBJ1-5; tentatively, D is TRBD1 (5 bases). The germline V gene has CDR1 SGHVS and CDR2 FNYEAQ. With 6 bases removed from V and 3 bases from J, the gap between germline ends came to 15 bases. This CDR3 region has 15 residues. CDR3 protein: CASSPIGGDNQPQHF. For the CDR3, the DNA is TGTGCCAGCAGTCCCATCGGGGGGGACAATCAGCCCCAGCATTTT.

The CDR3 region is CASNNRGSKNIQYF. As DNA, the CDR3 is TGTGCCAGCAACAACAGGGGTTCTAAAAACATTCAGTACTTC. The V and J genes are TRBV6-5 and TRBJ2-4; 7 bases fit TRBD1. Germline V gives CDR1 MNHEY, CDR2 SVGAGI. This CDR3 is built from 14 residues. Trimming took 7 bases from V and 4 from J; bases not matched to a gene: 7.

This clonotype was recorded a few times. The J gene is TRBJ2-5, the V gene TRBV27; D call uncertain. In germline, CDR1 is MNHEY, CDR2 SMNVEV (reference sequence). The CDR3 spans 13 residues. Trimming took 2 bases from V and 5 from J, leaving 9 bases between them. CDR3 sequence reads: CASSLKGSETQYF. The DNA of the CDR3 is TGTGCCAGCAGTTTAAAAGGCTCTGAGACCCAGTACTTC.

Concerning this clonotype: A clone one base away is much larger, so this may be a read error. The chain is built from TRBV7-2 and TRBJ2-3; TRBD2 is a possible D gene (5 bases). Germline loops: CDR1 SGHTA, CDR2 FQGNSA. Trimming shortened V by 4 bases and J by 11 bases, and 16 bases separated the two germline ends. The CDR3 totals 13 residues. The CDR3 bases are TGTGCCAGCAGCTCCCCAGCGGCGCCTATGCAGTATTTT. This codes for CASSSPAAPMQYF.

CDR3 protein: CASSSTADEQYF. CDR3 nucleotide sequence: TGCGCCAGCAGTTCCACGGCAGACGAGCAGTACTTC. The chain has TRBV10-2 and TRBJ2-7; D is unclear. Trimming removed 5 bases at V and 5 bases at J, with 10 bases between. CDR1 is WSHSY, CDR2 SAAADI, per germline. This CDR3 contains 12 residues.

The sample holds a few counts of this clonotype. This chain uses TRBV7-9 with TRBJ1-2; 7 bases agree with TRBD1. The ends lost 1 base at V and 6 bases at J; junction bases unmatched: 5. The CDR3 length is 14 residues. Germline loops: CDR1 SEHNR, CDR2 FQNEAQ (reference sequence). The CDR3 here is CASSLGGTVDGYTF. The CDR3 nucleotides read TGTGCCAGCAGCTTAGGTGGGACAGTCGATGGCTACACCTTC.

The CDR3 DNA reads as TGCGCCAGCAGCATCTGGGTGAGGGAAGAGAGCGGGGAGCTGTTTTTT. This sequence encodes CASSIWVREESGELFF. J is TRBJ2-2 and V is TRBV4-3; D is possibly TRBD2 (5 bases). Germline-derived CDR1 and CDR2 are LGHNA and YSLEER. There are 16 residues in the CDR3. V lost 5 bases, J lost 7 bases, and 20 bases lay in between.

This chain connects TRBV6-6 to TRBJ2-7, with 12 bases matching TRBD2. The CDR3 has 16 residues. The ends lost 6 bases at V and 2 bases at J; junction bases unmatched: 8. CDR1 and CDR2 (germline): MNHNY, SVGAGI (reference sequence). The CDR3 coding sequence is TGTGCCAGCAGACTAGCGGGGGGCCCTGGGGCCTACGAGCAGTACTTC. This sequence encodes CASRLAGGPGAYEQYF.

The chain combines TRBV7-6 with TRBJ2-2, with 7 bases fitting TRBD2. This CDR3 comprises 16 residues. The trim removed 6 bases at V and 0 bases at J, leaving 7 bases unmatched. The germline gives CDR1 SGHVS, CDR2 FNYEAQ. The CDR3: CASRGAGGTNTGELFF. CDR3 nucleotide sequence: TGTGCCAGCAGGGGCGCCGGGGGGACGAACACCGGGGAGCTGTTTTTT.

This clonotype was seen many times. The rearrangement joins TRBV12-3 or TRBV12-4 to TRBJ2-3; 8 nucleotides line up with TRBD1. Trimming at V came to 4 bases and at J to 6 bases, leaving 12 bases not matched to a gene. There are 16 residues in the CDR3. This chain's CDR3 is CASSSRGQGERDTQYF. CDR3 in DNA: TGTGCCAGCAGTTCCCGTGGACAGGGAGAGAGGGATACGCAGTATTTT.

The rearrangement uses TRBV6-2 or TRBV6-3 and TRBJ2-5; D is undetermined. The CDR3 runs 16 residues. Germline V lookup: CDR1 MNHEY, CDR2 SVGEGT. V dropped 2 bases and J dropped 0 bases, with 13 bases sitting between them. The CDR3 DNA reads TGTGCCAGCAGTTACCCTCTGCGGATGGACCAAGAGACCCAGTACTTC. This translates into CASSYPLRMDQETQYF.

This clonotype was recorded many times. This rearrangement joins TRBV7-2 to TRBJ2-6; 12 bases agree with TRBD1. The ends lost 5 bases at V and 4 bases at J; junction bases unmatched: 6. Germline V gene lookup returns CDR1 SGHTA and CDR2 FQGNSA. The CDR3 sequence is 17 residues long. CDR3 sequence reads: CASSSRDRGLGANVLTF. CDR3 nucleotide sequence: TGTGCCAGCAGCAGCCGGGACAGGGGGCTGGGGGCCAACGTCCTGACTTTC.

This chain joins TRBV6-1 and TRBJ1-4; D is possibly TRBD1 (6 bases). The CDR3 totals 15 residues. From germline, CDR1 is MNHNS and CDR2 SASEGT. V was shortened by 6 bases and J by 7 bases, with 18 bases between the two germline ends. DNA for the CDR3: TGTGCCAGCAGCGGCACTGAAGGGGGGGGTGAAAAACTGTTTTTT. It yields the protein CASSGTEGGGEKLFF.

Worth noting for this clonotype: A read error is possible here, since a much larger clone lies one base away. The V and J genes are TRBV7-6 and TRBJ2-1, with a weak D call TRBD1 (6 bases). The V gene's germline CDR1 is SGHVS and CDR2 FNYEAQ. Trimming pared 3 bases from V and 2 bases from J, leaving 17 bases between. This CDR3 has 17 residues. The CDR3 DNA sequence: TGTGCCAGCAGCTTTGATCAGGGGCGTCTCCCCTACAATGAGCAGTTCTTC. It specifies CASSFDQGRLPYNEQFF.

In this sample, this clonotype turned up a few times. This chain joins TRBV6-5 and TRBJ2-2; D gene unclear. CDR3 length: 15 amino acids. Trimming took 4 bases from V and 6 from J, leaving 15 bases between them. CDR1 is MNHEY, CDR2 SVGAGI, per germline. CDR3 coding DNA: TGTGCCAGCAGTTTCTCAACGCTATTGTCCGGGGAGCTGTTTTTT. It specifies CASSFSTLLSGELFF.

V and J are TRBV6-5 and TRBJ2-5; no definite D call. This CDR3 has 16 residues. Trimming took 1 base from V and 5 from J, leaving 17 bases between them. Germline assignment: CDR1 MNHEY and CDR2 SVGAGI. The DNA for the CDR3 is TGTGCCAGCAGTTACTATGCATCCCCCCCCAGGGAGACCCAGTACTTC. Residues: CASSYYASPPRETQYF.

This clonotype was picked up a small number of times. The chain has TRBV5-6 and TRBJ2-4; no clear D. Germline CDR1 and CDR2: SGHDT and YYEEEE. V dropped 0 bases and J dropped 2 bases, with 15 bases sitting between them. This CDR3 is built from 17 residues. CDR3 DNA: TGTGCCAGCAGCTTGGAACGGAGCCCTTCAACCAAAAACATTCAGTACTTC. Translated, it gives CASSLERSPSTKNIQYF.

The V and J genes are TRBV7-4 and TRBJ1-2; weak D call: TRBD1 (5 bases). Trimming removed 5 bases at V and 7 bases at J, with 14 bases between. Germline V CDR1 and CDR2: SGHVT, SQSDAQ. The CDR3 sequence is 13 residues long. CDR3 loop: CASSPSGAGGYTF. In DNA, the CDR3 is TGTGCCAGCAGCCCGAGCGGGGCAGGTGGCTACACCTTC.

There are many counts of this clonotype. The chain carries TRBV7-6 and TRBJ2-1; D gene unclear. From germline, CDR1 is SGHVS and CDR2 FNYEAQ. This CDR3 comprises 16 residues. The V end lost 2 bases, the J end lost 5 bases, and 16 bases lay between the germline ends. DNA of the CDR3: TGTGCCAGCAGCTTATTAGTATCGGGTTTCGACAATGAGCAGTTCTTC. It is translated as CASSLLVSGFDNEQFF. Looking up the rest from reference TRBV7-6 and TRBJ2-1 gives the full variable domain: GAGVSQSPRYKVTKRGQDVALRCDPISGHVSLYWYRQALGQGPEFLTYFNYEAQQDKSGLPNDRFSAERPEGSISTLTIQRTEQRDSAMYRCASSLLVSGFDNEQFFGPGTRLTVL.

This clonotype was counted many times. J is TRBJ2-1 and V is TRBV6-2 or TRBV6-3; no clear D. Germline CDR1 reads MNHEY; CDR2 reads SVGEGT. V lost 2 bases, J lost 5 bases, and 10 bases lay in between. The length of the CDR3 is 14 residues. DNA for the CDR3: TGTGCCAGCAGTTACGAAGGCAGCCACAATGAGCAGTTCTTC. It encodes CASSYEGSHNEQFF.

This clonotype came up a few times. This chain links TRBV7-9 with TRBJ2-1; 10 positions agree with TRBD2. Germline CDR1 is SEHNR and CDR2 is FQNEAQ (reference sequence). V was pared by 1 base and J by 5 bases, with 8 bases of the junction left unmatched. The CDR3 covers 17 residues. CDR3 nucleotide sequence: TGTGCCAGCAGCTTAGAAAGCGGGGGGGCCCTGCACAATGAGCAGTTCTTC. It is translated as CASSLESGGALHNEQFF.

CDR3 region: CASSQIGSTEAFF. CDR3 in DNA: TGTGCCAGCAGCCAGATAGGGTCCACTGAAGCTTTCTTT. The rearrangement links TRBV27 to TRBJ1-1; no clear D gene. The CDR3 is 13 amino acids. Germline lookup yields CDR1 MNHEY and CDR2 SMNVEV (reference sequence). Trimming took 6 bases from V and 4 from J, leaving 12 bases between them.

This clonotype was detected ten times or more. The rearrangement links TRBV6-2 or TRBV6-3 to TRBJ2-4; 7 bases agree with TRBD2. Germline V CDR1 and CDR2: MNHEY, SVGEGT. V lost 2 bases and J lost 0; bases outside the gene matches: 10. The CDR3 spans 18 residues. CDR3 sequence reads: CASSYPSGYSLAKNIQYF. The CDR3, as DNA: TGTGCCAGCAGTTACCCTAGCGGTTATTCCCTAGCCAAAAACATTCAGTACTTC.

CDR3 coding DNA: TGTGCCAGCAGCCCATCGAGACAGTACTATGGCTACACCTTC. Its protein is CASSPSRQYYGYTF. V and J are TRBV28 and TRBJ1-2; D perhaps matches TRBD1 (5 bases). Germline CDR1 MDHEN, CDR2 SYDVKM. With 6 bases removed from V and 3 bases from J, the gap between germline ends came to 14 bases. The CDR3 runs to 14 residues.

This clonotype has more than one count but fewer than ten. CDR3 sequence reads: CASIPSGTSYEQYF. CDR3 coding DNA: TGTGCCAGCATCCCCTCGGGGACCTCCTACGAGCAGTACTTC. This chain uses TRBV7-9 with TRBJ2-7; D is possibly TRBD1 or TRBD2 (5 bases each). V was trimmed by 7 bases and J by 0 bases, leaving 13 bases between them. Per germline, CDR1 SEHNR and CDR2 FQNEAQ (reference sequence). This CDR3 comprises 14 residues.

The chain recombines TRBV7-6 with TRBJ2-7; D possibly matches TRBD1 or TRBD2 (5 bases each). The CDR3 contains 13 residues. Germline V gene lookup returns CDR1 SGHVS and CDR2 FNYEAQ. V was shortened by 8 bases and J by 0 bases, with 11 bases between the two germline ends. DNA of the CDR3: TGTGCCAGCTCGGGACCTAGCTCCTACGAGCAGTACGTC. This gives the protein CASSGPSSYEQYV.

A remark on this clonotype: One end of the junction fails to match germline, which may point to a read error. The chain links TRBV5-6 to TRBJ2-1, with D uncertain. The CDR3 is 11 amino acids. From germline, CDR1 is SGHDT and CDR2 YYEEEE. CDR3: CASSLPHSPLF. DNA for the CDR3: TGTGCCAGCAGCTTGCCTCATTCTCCCCTCTTC.